The rows below give T cell receptor beta chains drawn from one sample of a study of neurological immune-mediated disorders. A single record per CDR3 protein comes from TCRdb applying MiXCR to the 5' RACE reads. The profile shows about 58,000 distinct CDR3 sequences, about 3.2% of them singletons. Sequenced: PBMCs. Source of these receptors: a woman between 55 and 75 years old with multiple sclerosis. CDR3s include the opening cysteine and the closing phenylalanine or tryptophan. Each record gives: clone size, D gene, V gene, J gene, CDR3 DNA, CDR3 protein. A D gene is named only where the DNA matches it firmly. Not all rows give a size; the values are once, few, many and, for expanded clones, a class.

size: many
D: -
V: TRBV10-3
J: TRBJ2-5
DNA: TGTGCCATCAGTGATGGGCCCCGGGGCGAGACCCAGTACTTC
CDR3: CAISDGPRGETQYF

size: many
D: TRBD1
V: TRBV15
J: TRBJ1-2
DNA: TGTGCCACCAGCAGAGGTTTAGGGACAGCTAACTATGGCTACACCTTC
CDR3: CATSRGLGTANYGYTF

size: many
D: TRBD1
V: TRBV10-3
J: TRBJ1-5
DNA: TGTGCCATCAGTGAGACGACAGGGGCCAGCAATCAGCCCCAGCATTTT
CDR3: CAISETTGASNQPQHF

size: many
D: -
V: TRBV7-3
J: TRBJ2-1
DNA: TGTGCCAGCAGCTTAGTGTTAGCGGATGGGAATGAGCAGTTCTTC
CDR3: CASSLVLADGNEQFF

size: many
D: -
V: TRBV7-9
J: TRBJ2-1
DNA: TGTGCCAGCAGCTTGGGGAAATATGAGCAGTTCTTC
CDR3: CASSLGKYEQFF

size: many
D: -
V: TRBV20-1
J: TRBJ1-2
DNA: TGCAGTGCTAGAGGCAGGGTGTTTGGCTACACCTTC
CDR3: CSARGRVFGYTF

size: many
D: -
V: TRBV29-1
J: TRBJ2-1
DNA: TGCAGCGTTGGGCGCAGGGAAATAGGCAATGAGCAGTTCTTC
CDR3: CSVGRREIGNEQFF

size: many
D: -
V: TRBV20-1
J: TRBJ1-1
DNA: TGCAGTGCTAGAGACAGGGTAAACACTGAAGCTTTCTTT
CDR3: CSARDRVNTEAFF

size: medium-sized
D: TRBD2
V: TRBV20-1
J: TRBJ2-3
DNA: TGCAGTGCTAGAGTGGCTAGCGGGAGAGGGGTAGATACGCAGTATTTT
CDR3: CSARVASGRGVDTQYF

size: many
D: -
V: TRBV6-6
J: TRBJ2-5
DNA: TGTGCCAGCACCTTGGCAGGTTTGGAGACCCAGTACTTC
CDR3: CASTLAGLETQYF

size: -
D: -
V: TRBV6-6
J: TRBJ1-2
DNA: TGTGCCAGCAGTTACCGGGCGGTGGGACTCGAAAACTATGGCTACACCTTC
CDR3: CASSYRAVGLENYGYTF

size: medium-sized
D: -
V: TRBV10-3
J: TRBJ1-1
DNA: TGTGCCATCAGTGAATTGGACGGGGGGACCCCTGAAGCTTTCTTT
CDR3: CAISELDGGTPEAFF

size: many
D: TRBD2
V: TRBV20-1
J: TRBJ2-5
DNA: TGCAGTGCCACCAAGAAGACTACACCCGGGACTACTTGGGAGACCCAGTACTTC
CDR3: CSATKKTTPGTTWETQYF

size: many
D: -
V: TRBV5-1
J: TRBJ2-1
DNA: TGCGCCAGCAGCTCGACAGGTTCCGCGGATGAGCAGTTCTTC
CDR3: CASSSTGSADEQFF

size: many
D: TRBD2
V: TRBV5-1
J: TRBJ2-1
DNA: TGCGCCAGCAGACTAGCGGGAGGGCCGGGAAATGAGCAGTTCTTC
CDR3: CASRLAGGPGNEQFF

size: many
D: -
V: TRBV11-2
J: TRBJ1-2
DNA: TGTGCCAGCAGCGGACCGGGACGGAACTATGGCTACACCTTC
CDR3: CASSGPGRNYGYTF

size: many
D: -
V: TRBV20-1
J: TRBJ2-7
DNA: TGCAGTGCTATAAATCTTACAGGTTTTGCCTACGAGCAGTACTTC
CDR3: CSAINLTGFAYEQYF

size: many
D: -
V: TRBV4-2
J: TRBJ2-7
DNA: TGTGCCAGCAGCCAAGATCTTACTGCAATCTACGAGCAGTACTTC
CDR3: CASSQDLTAIYEQYF

size: many
D: TRBD1
V: TRBV5-1
J: TRBJ1-1
DNA: TGCGCCAGCAGCAGGACAGGGGAGGTAGACACTGAAGCTTTCTTT
CDR3: CASSRTGEVDTEAFF

size: few
D: TRBD2
V: TRBV20-1
J: TRBJ2-1
DNA: TGCAGTGCTAGATCGGGTTGGACTAGCGGGAATGAGCAGTTCTTC
CDR3: CSARSGWTSGNEQFF

size: many
D: -
V: TRBV5-1
J: TRBJ2-1
DNA: TGCGCCAGCAGCTTGTCCGGGATCTACAATGAGCAGTTCTTC
CDR3: CASSLSGIYNEQFF

size: many
D: -
V: TRBV11-2
J: TRBJ2-7
DNA: TGTGCCAGCAGCTCCGTACAGGGCTCCTACGAGCAGTACTTC
CDR3: CASSSVQGSYEQYF

size: few
D: -
V: TRBV10-2
J: TRBJ2-7
DNA: TGCGCCAGCAGTGAGTCGAAGGGAATCTACGAGCAGTACTTC
CDR3: CASSESKGIYEQYF

size: many
D: TRBD1
V: TRBV4-3
J: TRBJ1-1
DNA: TGCGCCAGCAGCCATTTTACACAGGGGGGGGGCACTGAAGCTTTCTTT
CDR3: CASSHFTQGGGTEAFF

size: -
D: TRBD1
V: TRBV5-5
J: TRBJ1-1
DNA: TGTGCCAGCAGCTTGGCATTGGGACAGGGCTACACTGAAGCTTTCTTT
CDR3: CASSLALGQGYTEAFF

size: -
D: TRBD2
V: TRBV20-1
J: TRBJ2-7
DNA: TGCAGTGCTTTCCGCGGGGGGCAATTCTCCTACGAGCAGTACTTC
CDR3: CSAFRGGQFSYEQYF

size: many
D: -
V: TRBV20-1
J: TRBJ2-7
DNA: TGCAGTGCTATCCCGGACCCTGCCCCCTACGAGCAGTACTTC
CDR3: CSAIPDPAPYEQYF

size: -
D: -
V: TRBV12-3/TRBV12-4
J: TRBJ1-5
DNA: TGTGCCAGCAGTTTAATGGGGGGCGGGATGACCAATCAGCCCCAGCATTTT
CDR3: CASSLMGGGMTNQPQHF

size: many
D: TRBD1
V: TRBV20-1
J: TRBJ2-7
DNA: TGCAGTGCTAGTGGACAGGGAGAGGCCGAGCAGTACTTC
CDR3: CSASGQGEAEQYF

size: many
D: -
V: TRBV20-1
J: TRBJ2-1
DNA: TGCAGTGCTAGTATGGGCAATGAGCAGTTCTTC
CDR3: CSASMGNEQFF

size: many
D: -
V: TRBV28
J: TRBJ2-5
DNA: TGTGCCAGCAAGCCCTGGGGTCGATACCAAGAGACCCAGTACTTC
CDR3: CASKPWGRYQETQYF

size: many
D: -
V: TRBV5-6
J: TRBJ2-1
DNA: TGTGCCAGCAGCTTGAGGAGGTTCGAGAGATCCTACAATGAGCAGTTCTTC
CDR3: CASSLRRFERSYNEQFF

size: many
D: TRBD2
V: TRBV5-1
J: TRBJ2-1
DNA: TGCGCCAGCAGCTTGGGGGTGGCGGGAGCCTACAATGAGCAGTTCTTC
CDR3: CASSLGVAGAYNEQFF

size: many
D: TRBD2
V: TRBV19
J: TRBJ2-7
DNA: TGTGCCAGTAGTATTGAGCCTCCGGGACTAGCGGGAGGTCGCTACGAGCAGTACTTC
CDR3: CASSIEPPGLAGGRYEQYF

size: many
D: -
V: TRBV20-1
J: TRBJ2-5
DNA: TGCAGTGCTGGAGAGACAGGACCTGGGGCGACCCAGTACTTC
CDR3: CSAGETGPGATQYF

size: many
D: TRBD2
V: TRBV6-2/TRBV6-3
J: TRBJ2-1
DNA: TGTGCCAGCAGCGGGACTAGGTGGGATGAGCAGTTCTTC
CDR3: CASSGTRWDEQFF

size: -
D: -
V: TRBV20-1
J: TRBJ1-4
DNA: TGCAGTGCTCTACGACAGTCAGGTGAAAAACTGTTTTTT
CDR3: CSALRQSGEKLFF

size: many
D: -
V: TRBV9
J: TRBJ2-1
DNA: TGTGCCAGCAGCGGAGCTAGCCGCTCCTACAATGAGCAGTTCTTC
CDR3: CASSGASRSYNEQFF

size: many
D: -
V: TRBV24-1
J: TRBJ2-5
DNA: TGTGCCACCAGTGAACGGCGGACGCCAGAGACCCAGTACTTC
CDR3: CATSERRTPETQYF

size: many
D: -
V: TRBV20-1
J: TRBJ2-1
DNA: TGCAGTGCTAGCCCCGGGGGGCTGAATGAGCAGTTCTTC
CDR3: CSASPGGLNEQFF